The TCR beta chain under discussion was sequenced for a study of T cells after yellow fever vaccination. TCR cDNA was made by 5'RACE template switching, adding a universal primer site and UMIs. From the 5' RACE reads, TCRdb called clonotypes with MiXCR, one entry per CDR3 protein. The table shows hundreds of thousands of distinct CDR3 sequences, with 3.6% occurring only once. The table lists this clonotype with many counts. Its target is not known. The CDR3 is made up of 15 amino acids. Looked up from germline, CDR1 is SGHTA and CDR2 is FQGTGA. V lost 2 bases and J lost 5, with 15 bases in between. Broader study findings: Overall, a small share of clonotypes was seen in both CD4 and CD8 compartments. Most clones from primary vaccination were detected again post-booster (around 95% CD4, 70% to 90% CD8).

The rearrangement uses TRBV7-3 and TRBJ2-5; D is perhaps TRBD2 (7 bases). The TCR originated in a man younger than 35 who received the YFV17D yellow fever vaccine. The source was PBMCs, collected on the day of the yellow fever booster vaccination. CDR3 sequence (DNA): TGTGCCAGCAGCTTAGGGGGGGCCTATGGGGAGACCCAGTACTTC. Protein: CASSLGGAYGETQYF.